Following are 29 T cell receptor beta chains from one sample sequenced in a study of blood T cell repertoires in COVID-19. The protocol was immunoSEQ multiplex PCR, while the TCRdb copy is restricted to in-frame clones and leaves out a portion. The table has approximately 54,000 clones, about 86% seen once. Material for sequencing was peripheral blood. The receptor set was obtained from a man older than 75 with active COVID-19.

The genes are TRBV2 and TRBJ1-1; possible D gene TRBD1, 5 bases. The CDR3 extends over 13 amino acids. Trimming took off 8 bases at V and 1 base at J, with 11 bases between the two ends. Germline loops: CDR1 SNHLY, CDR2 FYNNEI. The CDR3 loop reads CASGDGGNTEAFF. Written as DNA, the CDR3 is TGTGCCAGCGGAGACGGGGGGAACACTGAAGCTTTCTTT.

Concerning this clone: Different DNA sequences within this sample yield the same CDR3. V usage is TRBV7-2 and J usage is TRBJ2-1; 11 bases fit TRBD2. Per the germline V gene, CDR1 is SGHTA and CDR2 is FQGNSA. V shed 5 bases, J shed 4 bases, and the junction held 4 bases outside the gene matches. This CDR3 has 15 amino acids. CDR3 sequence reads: CASSPRTSGYNEQFF. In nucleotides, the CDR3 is TGTGCCAGCAGCCCACGGACTAGCGGGTACAATGAGCAGTTCTTC.

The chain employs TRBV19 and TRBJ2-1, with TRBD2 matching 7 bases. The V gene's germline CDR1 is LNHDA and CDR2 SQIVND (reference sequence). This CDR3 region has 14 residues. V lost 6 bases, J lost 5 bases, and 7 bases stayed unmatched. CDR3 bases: TGTGCCAGTAGGGACGGGAGGAGGGACAATGAGCAGTTCTTC. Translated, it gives CASRDGRRDNEQFF.

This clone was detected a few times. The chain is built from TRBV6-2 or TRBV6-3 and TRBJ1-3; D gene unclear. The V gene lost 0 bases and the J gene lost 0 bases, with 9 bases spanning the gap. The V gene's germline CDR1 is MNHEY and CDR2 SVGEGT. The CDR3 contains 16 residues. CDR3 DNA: TGTGCCAGCAGTTACTCGTCGCAGTACTCTGGAAACACCATATATTTT. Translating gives CASSYSSQYSGNTIYF.

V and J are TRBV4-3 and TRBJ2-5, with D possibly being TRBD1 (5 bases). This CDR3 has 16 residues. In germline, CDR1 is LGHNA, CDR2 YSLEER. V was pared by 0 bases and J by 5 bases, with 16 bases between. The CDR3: CASSQDISGSWETQYF. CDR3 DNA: TGCGCCAGCAGCCAAGATATATCAGGGTCATGGGAGACCCAGTACTTC.

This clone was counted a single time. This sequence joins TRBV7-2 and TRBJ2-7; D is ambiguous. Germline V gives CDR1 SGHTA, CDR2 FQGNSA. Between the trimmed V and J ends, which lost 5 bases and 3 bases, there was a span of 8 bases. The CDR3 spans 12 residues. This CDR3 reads CASSRTGYEQYF. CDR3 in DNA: TGTGCCAGCAGCCGAACGGGCTACGAGCAGTACTTC.

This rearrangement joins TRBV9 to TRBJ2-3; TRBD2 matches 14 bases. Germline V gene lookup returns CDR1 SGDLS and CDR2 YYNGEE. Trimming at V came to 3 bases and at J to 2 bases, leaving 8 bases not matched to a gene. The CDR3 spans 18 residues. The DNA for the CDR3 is TGTGCCAGCAGCGCGACGGGACTAGCGGGAGTTGTCACAGATACGCAGTATTTT. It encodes CASSATGLAGVVTDTQYF.

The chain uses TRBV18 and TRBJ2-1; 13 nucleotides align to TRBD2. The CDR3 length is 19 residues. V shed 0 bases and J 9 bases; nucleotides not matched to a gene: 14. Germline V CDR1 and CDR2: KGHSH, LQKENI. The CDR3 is CASSPPLLKLAGGPIEQFF. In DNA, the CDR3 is TGTGCCAGCTCACCACCGCTTCTGAAACTAGCGGGAGGGCCGATTGAGCAGTTCTTC.

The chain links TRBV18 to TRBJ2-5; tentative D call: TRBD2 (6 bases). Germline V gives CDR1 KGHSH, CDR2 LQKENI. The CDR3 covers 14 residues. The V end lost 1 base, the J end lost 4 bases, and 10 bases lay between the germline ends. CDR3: CASSPRGGTETQYF. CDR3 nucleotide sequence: TGTGCCAGCTCACCACGTGGGGGGACAGAGACCCAGTACTTC.

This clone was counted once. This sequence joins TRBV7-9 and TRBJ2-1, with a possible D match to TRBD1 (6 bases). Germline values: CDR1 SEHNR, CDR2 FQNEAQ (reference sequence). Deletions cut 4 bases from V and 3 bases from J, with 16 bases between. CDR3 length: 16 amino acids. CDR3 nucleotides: TGTGCCAGCAGCTCACCGGACAGTTTTCTCTACAATGAGCAGTTCTTC. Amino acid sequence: CASSSPDSFLYNEQFF. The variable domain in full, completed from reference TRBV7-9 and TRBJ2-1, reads DTGVSQNPRHKITKRGQNVTFRCDPISEHNRLYWYRQTLGQGPEFLTYFQNEAQLEKSRLLSDRFSAERPKGSFSTLEIQRTEQGDSAMYLCASSSPDSFLYNEQFFGPGTRLTVL.

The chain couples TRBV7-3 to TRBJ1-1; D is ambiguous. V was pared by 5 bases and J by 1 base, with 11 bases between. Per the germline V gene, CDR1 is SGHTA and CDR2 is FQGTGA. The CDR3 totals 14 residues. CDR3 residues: CASSPQAGNTEAFF. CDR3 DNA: TGTGCCAGCAGCCCGCAGGCGGGGAACACTGAAGCTTTCTTT.

The CDR3 region is CASNPSDWDSNQPQHF. The CDR3 region has the DNA TGTGCCAGTAACCCATCGGACTGGGATAGCAATCAGCCCCAGCATTTT. The genes are TRBV19 and TRBJ1-5; D gene ambiguous. CDR3 length: 16 amino acids. The V end lost 7 bases, the J end lost 0 bases, and 16 bases lay between the germline ends. CDR1 and CDR2 from the germline V gene are LNHDA and SQIVND (reference sequence).

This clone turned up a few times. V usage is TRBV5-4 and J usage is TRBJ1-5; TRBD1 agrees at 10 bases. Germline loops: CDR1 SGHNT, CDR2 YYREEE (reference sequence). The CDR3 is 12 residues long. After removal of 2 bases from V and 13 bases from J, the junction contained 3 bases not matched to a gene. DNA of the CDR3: TGTGCCAGCAGCTTCGGGACAGGGGAACAGCATTTT. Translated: CASSFGTGEQHF.

The CDR3 reads CASSRTSGTPGSGNEQFF. CDR3 sequence (DNA): TGTGCCAGCAGTCGGACTAGCGGGACACCGGGAAGCGGCAATGAGCAGTTCTTC. The J gene is TRBJ2-1, the V gene TRBV6-2 or TRBV6-3; 12 bases align to TRBD2. Germline CDR1 reads MNHEY; CDR2 reads SVGEGT. Trimming at V came to 5 bases and at J to 6 bases, leaving 14 bases not matched to a gene. The CDR3 is made up of 18 amino acids.

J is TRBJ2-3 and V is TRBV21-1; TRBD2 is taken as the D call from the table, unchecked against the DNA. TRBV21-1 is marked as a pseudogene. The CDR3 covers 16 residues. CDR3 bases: TGTGCCAGCAGCAAAGTTAGCGGGCCAAGCACAGATACGCAGTATTTT. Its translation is CASSKVSGPSTDTQYF.

Written as DNA, the CDR3 is TGTGCCAGCAGCGTAGACCCTAGCGGGAGGGCGGGTGAGCAGTTCTTC. Translation: CASSVDPSGRAGEQFF. V is TRBV9 and J is TRBJ2-1; 12 positions agree with TRBD2. This CDR3 comprises 16 residues. Germline V gene sequence: CDR1 SGDLS, CDR2 YYNGEE. With V trimmed by 0 bases and J by 9 bases, 7 bases remained unmatched.

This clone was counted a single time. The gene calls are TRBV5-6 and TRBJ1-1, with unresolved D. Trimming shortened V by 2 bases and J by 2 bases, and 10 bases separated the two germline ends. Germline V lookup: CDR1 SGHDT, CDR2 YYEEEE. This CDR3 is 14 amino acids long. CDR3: CASSLTAVNTEAFF. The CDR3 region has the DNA TGTGCCAGCAGCTTAACAGCAGTCAACACTGAAGCTTTCTTT.

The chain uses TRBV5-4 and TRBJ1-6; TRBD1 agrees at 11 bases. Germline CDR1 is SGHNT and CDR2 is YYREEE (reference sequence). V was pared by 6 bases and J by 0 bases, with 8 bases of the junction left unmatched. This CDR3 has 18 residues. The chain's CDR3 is CASKRTGTGGSYNSPLHF. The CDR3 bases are TGTGCCAGCAAACGGACCGGGACAGGGGGCTCCTATAATTCACCCCTCCACTTT.

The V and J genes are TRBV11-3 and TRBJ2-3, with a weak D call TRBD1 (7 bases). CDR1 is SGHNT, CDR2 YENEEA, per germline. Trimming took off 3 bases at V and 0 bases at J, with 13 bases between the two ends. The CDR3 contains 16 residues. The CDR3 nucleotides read TGTGCCAGCAGCTTGAGCAGGGGGGAAAGCACAGATACGCAGTATTTT. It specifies CASSLSRGESTDTQYF.

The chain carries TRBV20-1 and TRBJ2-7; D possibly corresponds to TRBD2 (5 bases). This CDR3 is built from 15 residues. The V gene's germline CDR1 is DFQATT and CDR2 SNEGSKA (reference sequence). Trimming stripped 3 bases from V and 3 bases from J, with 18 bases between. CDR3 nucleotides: TGCAGTGCTAGTCCCCCGCGGGCCGTTAACTACGAGCAGTACTTC. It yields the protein CSASPPRAVNYEQYF.

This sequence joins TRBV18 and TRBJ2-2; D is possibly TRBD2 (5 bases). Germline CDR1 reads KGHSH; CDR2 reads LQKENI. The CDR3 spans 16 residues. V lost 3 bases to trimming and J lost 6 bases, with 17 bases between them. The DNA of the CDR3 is TGTGCCAGCTCACCCTCCGGGATTAGTAACGCCGGGGAGCTGTTTTTT. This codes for CASSPSGISNAGELFF.

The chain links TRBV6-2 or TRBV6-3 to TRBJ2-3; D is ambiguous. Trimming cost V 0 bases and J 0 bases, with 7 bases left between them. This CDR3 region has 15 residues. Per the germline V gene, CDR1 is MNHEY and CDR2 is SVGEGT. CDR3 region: CASSYSRISTDTQYF. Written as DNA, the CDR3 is TGTGCCAGCAGTTACTCGCGTATAAGCACAGATACGCAGTATTTT.

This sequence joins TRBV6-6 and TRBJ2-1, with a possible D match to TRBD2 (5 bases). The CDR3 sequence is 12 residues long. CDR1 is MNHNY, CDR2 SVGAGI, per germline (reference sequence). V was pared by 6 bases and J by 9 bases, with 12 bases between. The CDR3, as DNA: TGTGCCAGCAGCGACTACGTCGGTGAGCAGTTCTTC. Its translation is CASSDYVGEQFF.

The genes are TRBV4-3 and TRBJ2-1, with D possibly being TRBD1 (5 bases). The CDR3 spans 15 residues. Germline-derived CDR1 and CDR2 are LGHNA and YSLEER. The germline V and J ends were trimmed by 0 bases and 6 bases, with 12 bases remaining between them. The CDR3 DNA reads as TGCGCCAGCAGCCAAGAAGGGGTAGGAACCAATGAGCAGTTCTTC. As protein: CASSQEGVGTNEQFF.

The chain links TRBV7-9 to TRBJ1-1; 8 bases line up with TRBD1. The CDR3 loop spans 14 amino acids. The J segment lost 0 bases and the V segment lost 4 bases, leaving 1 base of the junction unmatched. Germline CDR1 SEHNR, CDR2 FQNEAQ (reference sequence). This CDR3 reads CASSWGQVNTEAFF. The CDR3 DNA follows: TGTGCCAGCAGCTGGGGACAGGTGAACACTGAAGCTTTCTTT.

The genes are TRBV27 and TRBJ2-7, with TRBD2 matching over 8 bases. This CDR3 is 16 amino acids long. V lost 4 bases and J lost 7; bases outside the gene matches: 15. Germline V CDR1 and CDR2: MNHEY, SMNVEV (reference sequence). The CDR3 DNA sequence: TGTGCCAGCAGTTCACGTAGGACTAGCAGCCCAGGGGAGCAGTACTTC. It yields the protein CASSSRRTSSPGEQYF.

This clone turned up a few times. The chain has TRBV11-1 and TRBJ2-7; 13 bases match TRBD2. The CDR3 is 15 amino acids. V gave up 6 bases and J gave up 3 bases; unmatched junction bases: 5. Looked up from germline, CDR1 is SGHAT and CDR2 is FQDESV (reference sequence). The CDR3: CASRPGLAGDYEQYF. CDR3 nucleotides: TGTGCCAGCAGACCAGGACTAGCGGGAGACTACGAGCAGTACTTC.

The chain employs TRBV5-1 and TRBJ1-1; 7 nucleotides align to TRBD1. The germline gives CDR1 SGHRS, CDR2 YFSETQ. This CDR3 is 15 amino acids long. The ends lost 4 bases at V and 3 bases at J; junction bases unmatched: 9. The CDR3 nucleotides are TGCGCCAGCAGCAATAACAGGGGTCGGGACACTGAAGCTTTCTTT. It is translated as CASSNNRGRDTEAFF.

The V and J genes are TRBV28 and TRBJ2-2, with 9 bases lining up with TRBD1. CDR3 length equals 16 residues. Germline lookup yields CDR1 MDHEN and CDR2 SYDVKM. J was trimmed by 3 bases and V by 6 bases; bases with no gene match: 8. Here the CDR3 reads CASRLARDRDTGELFF. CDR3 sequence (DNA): TGTGCCAGCAGGCTTGCCCGGGACAGGGACACCGGGGAGCTGTTTTTT.